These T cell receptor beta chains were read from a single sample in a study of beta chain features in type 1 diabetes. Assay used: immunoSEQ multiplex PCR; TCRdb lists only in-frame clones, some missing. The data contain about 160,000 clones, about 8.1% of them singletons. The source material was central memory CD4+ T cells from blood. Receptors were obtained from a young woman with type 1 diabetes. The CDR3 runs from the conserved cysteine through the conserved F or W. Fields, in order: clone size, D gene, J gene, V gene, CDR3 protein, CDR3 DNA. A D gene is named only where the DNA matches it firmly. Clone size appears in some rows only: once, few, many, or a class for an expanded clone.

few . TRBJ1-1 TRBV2 CASILQGLNTEAFF TGTGCCAGCATCCTACAGGGACTGAACACTGAAGCTTTCTTT
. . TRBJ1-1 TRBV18 CASSPIPGRDTEAFF TGTGCCAGCTCACCTATACCCGGCAGGGACACTGAAGCTTTCTTT
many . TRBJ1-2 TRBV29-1 CSVEVQGYYGYTF TGCAGCGTTGAGGTACAGGGATACTATGGCTACACCTTC
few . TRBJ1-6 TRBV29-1 CSVGHSANSPLHF TGCAGCGTAGGACATTCAGCCAATTCACCCCTCCACTTT
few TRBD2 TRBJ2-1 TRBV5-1 CASSLAPSGGYNEQFF TGCGCCAGCAGCTTGGCCCCCAGCGGGGGGTACAATGAGCAGTTCTTC
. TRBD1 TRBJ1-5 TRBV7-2 CASSFNQGDQPQHF TGTGCCAGCAGCTTCAACCAGGGGGATCAGCCCCAGCATTTT
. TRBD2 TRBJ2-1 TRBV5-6 CASSLDGGGALF TGTGCCAGCAGCTTGGACGGCGGGGGGGCTCTCTTC
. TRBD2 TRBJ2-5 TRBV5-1 CASSLVSGAETQYF TGCGCCAGCAGCTTGGTTAGCGGGGCCGAGACCCAGTACTTC
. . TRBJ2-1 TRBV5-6 CASSKSVIEQFF TGTGCCAGCAGCAAAAGCGTGATTGAGCAGTTCTTC
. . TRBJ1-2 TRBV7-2 CASSPEPGVGYTF TGTGCCAGCAGCCCAGAACCCGGGGTTGGCTACACCTTC
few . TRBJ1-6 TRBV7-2 CASSLAPGELSPLHF TGTGCCAGCAGCTTAGCCCCCGGGGAGCTTTCACCCCTCCACTTT
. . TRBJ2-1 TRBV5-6 CASSSLERRSDRQFF TGTGCCAGCAGCTCCCTCGAGCGGCGCTCGGACAGGCAGTTCTTC
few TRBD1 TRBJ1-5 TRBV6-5 CASTGQGQPQHF TGTGCCAGCACCGGACAGGGTCAGCCCCAGCATTTT
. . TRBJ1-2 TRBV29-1 CSVYGTTSNYGYTF TGCAGCGTCTACGGGACAACTTCTAACTATGGCTACACCTTC
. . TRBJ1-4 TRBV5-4 CASSLEMGVNEKLFF TGTGCCAGCAGCTTGGAGATGGGAGTCAATGAAAAACTGTTTTTT
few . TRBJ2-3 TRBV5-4 CASSPWPMDTQYF TGTGCCAGCAGCCCGTGGCCCATGGATACGCAGTATTTT
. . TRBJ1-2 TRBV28 CASFTPQFNYGYTF TGTGCCAGCTTCACACCCCAATTTAACTATGGCTACACCTTC
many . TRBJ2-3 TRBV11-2 CASSPQADTQYF TGTGCCAGCAGCCCCCAAGCGGATACGCAGTATTTT
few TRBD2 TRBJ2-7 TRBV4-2 CASSRGGTSVDEQYF TGTGCCAGCAGCCGGGGAGGGACTAGCGTGGACGAGCAGTACTTC
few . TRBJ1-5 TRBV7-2 CASSLTQGNQPQHF TGTGCCAGCAGCTTAACACAGGGAAATCAGCCCCAGCATTTT
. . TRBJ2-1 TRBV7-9 CASSLETGWGNEQFF TGTGCCAGCAGCTTAGAGACGGGATGGGGCAATGAGCAGTTCTTC
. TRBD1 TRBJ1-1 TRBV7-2 CASSLTQGPRTEAFF TGTGCCAGCAGCTTGACACAGGGGCCAAGAACTGAAGCTTTCTTT
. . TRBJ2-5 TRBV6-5 CASSKFSQIQETQYF TGTGCCAGCAGTAAATTCTCACAGATCCAAGAGACCCAGTACTTC
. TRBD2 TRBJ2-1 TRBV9 CASSPLVGGGNEQFF TGTGCCAGCAGCCCCCTAGTGGGGGGAGGGAACGAGCAGTTCTTC
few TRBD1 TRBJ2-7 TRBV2 CAGRTGNFYEQYF TGTGCGGGCAGGACAGGGAATTTCTACGAGCAGTACTTC
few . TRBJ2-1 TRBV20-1 CSARDQIQQFF TGCAGTGCTAGAGATCAGATTCAGCAGTTCTTC
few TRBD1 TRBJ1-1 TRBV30 CAWRGQGDSEAFF TGTGCCTGGAGAGGACAGGGGGATTCTGAAGCTTTCTTT
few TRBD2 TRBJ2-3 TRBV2 CASSFWGGVADTQYF TGTGCCAGCAGTTTTTGGGGAGGGGTGGCAGATACGCAGTATTTT
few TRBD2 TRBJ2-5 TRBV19 CASSTRAGLAEETQYF TGTGCCAGTAGTACCAGGGCCGGACTAGCGGAAGAGACCCAGTACTTC
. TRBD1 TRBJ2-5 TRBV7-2 CASSLAGSGTVETQYF TGTGCCAGCAGCTTAGCTGGATCCGGGACAGTAGAGACCCAGTACTTC
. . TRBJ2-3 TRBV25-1 CASSEGGTDTQYF TGTGCCAGCAGTGAAGGAGGTACAGATACGCAGTATTTT
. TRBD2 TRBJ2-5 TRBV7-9 CASKASGWGETQYF TGTGCCAGCAAGGCTAGCGGGTGGGGAGAGACCCAGTACTTC
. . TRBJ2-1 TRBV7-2 CASSPRSGYNEQFF TGTGCCAGCAGCCCACGGTCGGGGTATAATGAGCAGTTCTTC
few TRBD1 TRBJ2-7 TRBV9 CASSVGTGDQPEQYF TGTGCCAGCAGCGTCGGGACAGGGGATCAGCCCGAGCAGTACTTC
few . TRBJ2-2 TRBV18 CASSPAWAGYTGELFF TGTGCCAGCTCACCAGCTTGGGCAGGGTATACCGGGGAGCTGTTTTTT
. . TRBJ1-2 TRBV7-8 CASSPSSSRGGYTF TGTGCCAGCAGCCCGTCCTCTTCCCGGGGGGGCTACACCTTC
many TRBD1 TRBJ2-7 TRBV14 CASSPDRGEQYF TGTGCCAGCAGCCCGGACAGGGGCGAGCAGTACTTC
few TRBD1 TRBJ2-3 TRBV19 CASSQITGTGVHTQYF TGTGCCAGTAGTCAGATCACGGGGACAGGGGTCCATACGCAGTATTTT
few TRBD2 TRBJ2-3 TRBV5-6 CASSLRRGVTDTQYF TGTGCCAGCAGCCTAAGGCGGGGGGTCACAGATACGCAGTATTTT
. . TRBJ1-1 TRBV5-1 CASSLGSVLRGNTEAFF TGCGCCAGCAGCTTGGGAAGTGTCCTCCGCGGGAACACTGAAGCTTTCTTT
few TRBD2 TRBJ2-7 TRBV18 CASSPGEGQYF TGTGCCAGCTCACCAGGGGAGGGGCAGTACTTC
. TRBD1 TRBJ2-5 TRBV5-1 CASSPGTGLETQYF TGCGCCAGCAGCCCCGGGACAGGGCTGGAGACCCAGTACTTC
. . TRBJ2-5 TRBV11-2 CASSLGLAETQYF TGTGCCAGCAGCTTAGGGCTAGCGGAGACCCAGTACTTC
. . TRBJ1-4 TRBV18 CASSPEGKLFF TGTGCCAGCTCACCGGAGGGGAAACTGTTTTTT